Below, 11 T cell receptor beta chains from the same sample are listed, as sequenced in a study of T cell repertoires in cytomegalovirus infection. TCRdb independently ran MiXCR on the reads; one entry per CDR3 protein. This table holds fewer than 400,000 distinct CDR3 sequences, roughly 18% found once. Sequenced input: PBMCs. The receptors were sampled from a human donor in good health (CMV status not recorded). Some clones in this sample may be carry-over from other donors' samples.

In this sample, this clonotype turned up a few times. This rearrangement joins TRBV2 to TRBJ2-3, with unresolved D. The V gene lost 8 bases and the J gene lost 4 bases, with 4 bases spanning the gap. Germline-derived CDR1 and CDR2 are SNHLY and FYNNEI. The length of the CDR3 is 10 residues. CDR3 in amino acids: CASGSDTQYF. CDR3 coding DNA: TGTGCCAGCGGGTCAGATACGCAGTATTTT.

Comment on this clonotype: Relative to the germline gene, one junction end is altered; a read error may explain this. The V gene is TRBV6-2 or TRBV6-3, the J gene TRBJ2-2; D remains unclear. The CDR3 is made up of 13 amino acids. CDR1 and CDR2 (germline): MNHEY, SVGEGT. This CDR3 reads CASRSDYTGELFF. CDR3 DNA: TGTGCGAGCAGATCCGACTACACCGGGGAGCTGTTTTTT.

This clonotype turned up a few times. The CDR3 loop reads CASSLPRGEADTQYF. Written as DNA, the CDR3 is TGTGCCAGCAGCTTACCTCGGGGGGAAGCAGATACGCAGTATTTT. This sequence joins TRBV11-1 and TRBJ2-3, with 7 bases matching TRBD2. Germline V lookup: CDR1 SGHAT, CDR2 FQDESV (reference sequence). The CDR3 spans 15 residues. The V gene end was trimmed by 2 bases and the J gene end by 4 bases; junction bases not matched to a gene: 6.

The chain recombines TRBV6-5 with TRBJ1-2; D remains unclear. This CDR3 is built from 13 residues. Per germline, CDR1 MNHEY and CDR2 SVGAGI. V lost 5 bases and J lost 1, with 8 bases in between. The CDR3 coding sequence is TGTGCCAGCAGTCTCACAGATAACTATGGCTACACCTTC. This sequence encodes CASSLTDNYGYTF.

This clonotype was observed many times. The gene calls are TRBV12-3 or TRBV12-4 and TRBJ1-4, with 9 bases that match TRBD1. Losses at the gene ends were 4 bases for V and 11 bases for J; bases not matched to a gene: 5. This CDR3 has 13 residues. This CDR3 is CASSSGTGWKLFF. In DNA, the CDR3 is TGTGCCAGCAGTTCGGGGACAGGGTGGAAACTGTTTTTT.

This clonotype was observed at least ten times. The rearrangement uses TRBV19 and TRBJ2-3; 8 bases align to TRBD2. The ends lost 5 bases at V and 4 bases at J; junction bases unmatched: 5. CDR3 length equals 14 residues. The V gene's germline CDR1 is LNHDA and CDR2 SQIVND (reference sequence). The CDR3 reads CASSGSGSPDTQYF. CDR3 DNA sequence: TGTGCCAGTAGTGGGAGCGGGAGCCCAGATACGCAGTATTTT.

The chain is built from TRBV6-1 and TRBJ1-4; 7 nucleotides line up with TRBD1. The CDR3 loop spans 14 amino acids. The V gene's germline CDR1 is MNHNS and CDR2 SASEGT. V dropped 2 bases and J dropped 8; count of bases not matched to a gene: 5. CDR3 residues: CASSESGGVEKLFF. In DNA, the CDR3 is TGTGCCAGCAGTGAATCAGGGGGAGTAGAAAAACTGTTTTTT.

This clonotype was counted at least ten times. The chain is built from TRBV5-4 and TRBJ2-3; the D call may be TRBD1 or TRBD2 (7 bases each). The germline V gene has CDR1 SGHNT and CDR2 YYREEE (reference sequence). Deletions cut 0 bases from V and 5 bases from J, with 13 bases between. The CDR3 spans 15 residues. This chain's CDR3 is CASSLAGGGEDTQYF. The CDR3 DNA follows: TGTGCCAGCAGCTTGGCAGGGGGGGGCGAAGATACGCAGTATTTT.

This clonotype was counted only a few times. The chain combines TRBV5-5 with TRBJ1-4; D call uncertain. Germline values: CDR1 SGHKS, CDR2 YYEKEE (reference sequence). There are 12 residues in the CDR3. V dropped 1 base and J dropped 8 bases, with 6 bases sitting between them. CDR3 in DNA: TGTGCCAGCAGCTTGAAGTTCGAAAAACTGTTTTTT. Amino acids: CASSLKFEKLFF.

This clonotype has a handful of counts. The CDR3 bases are TGTGCCAGCAGCCCCAACAGTCTGAACACTGAAGCTTTCTTT. The encoded protein is CASSPNSLNTEAFF. The V call is TRBV14, the J call TRBJ1-1; the D is unclear. This CDR3 has 14 amino acids. Trimming cost V 4 bases and J 0 bases, with 9 bases left between them. Germline-derived CDR1 and CDR2 are SGHDN and FVKESK.

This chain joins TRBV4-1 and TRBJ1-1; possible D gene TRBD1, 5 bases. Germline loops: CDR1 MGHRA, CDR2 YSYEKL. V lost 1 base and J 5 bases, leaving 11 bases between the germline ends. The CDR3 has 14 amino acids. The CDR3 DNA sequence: TGCGCCAGCAGCCAAGGGGGCGATCTAACTGAAGCTTTCTTT. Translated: CASSQGGDLTEAFF.